The clone carrying this T cell receptor beta chain was detected once. This sample is part of a study of T-cell memory formation after mild COVID-19. TCR alpha and TCR beta cDNA libraries carrying sample barcodes and UMIs came from 5'RACE with constant-segment primers. Each CDR3 protein gets one entry after TCRdb re-called the 5' RACE reads with MiXCR. Of hundreds of thousands of distinct CDR3 sequences listed, around 27% are singletons. Trimming at V came to 5 bases and at J to 8 bases, leaving 5 bases not matched to a gene. Per germline, CDR1 MGHDK and CDR2 SYGVNS. This CDR3 is 12 amino acids long. The chain uses TRBV25-1 and TRBJ1-2; 7 bases line up with TRBD1. The TCR comes from an adult woman who had mild COVID-19 (a few samples of this study predate the infection). Cell type and time point are not known. The specimen sequenced was PBMCs or a T cell subset sorted from them (not recorded which). CDR3 amino acids: CASSRQGTGYTF. The CDR3 DNA is TGTGCCAGCAGTCGACAGGGCACCGGCTACACCTTC.